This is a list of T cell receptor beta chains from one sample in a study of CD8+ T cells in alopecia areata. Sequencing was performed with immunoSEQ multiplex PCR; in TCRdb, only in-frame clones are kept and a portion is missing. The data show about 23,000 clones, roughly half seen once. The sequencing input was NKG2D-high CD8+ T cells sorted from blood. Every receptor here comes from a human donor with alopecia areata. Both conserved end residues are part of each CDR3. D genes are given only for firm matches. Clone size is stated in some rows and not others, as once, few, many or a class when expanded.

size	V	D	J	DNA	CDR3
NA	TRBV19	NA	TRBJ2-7	TGTGCCAGTAGCCCAGGGCCGCCGCCGGTCTACGAGCAGTACTTC	CASSPGPPPVYEQYF
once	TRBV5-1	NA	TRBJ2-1	TGCGCCAGCAGCTTGTGGGACCTTCTTAGAGGTAATGAGCAGTTCTTC	CASSLWDLLRGNEQFF
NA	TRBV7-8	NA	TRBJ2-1	TGTGCCAGCAGCTTAGGTTTAGGAGGGAATGAGCAGTTCTTC	CASSLGLGGNEQFF
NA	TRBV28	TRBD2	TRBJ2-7	TGTGCCAGTCAATACCTGGGGCTAGCGGGACGTTACGAGCAGTACTTC	CASQYLGLAGRYEQYF
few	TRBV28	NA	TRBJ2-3	TGTGCCAGCAGCCTGTCAAGACCTTACACAGATACGCAGTATTTT	CASSLSRPYTDTQYF
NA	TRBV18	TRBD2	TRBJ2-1	TGTGCCAGCTCACCGACTAGCGGGAGGGCCAGTTTGGCCGATGAGCAGTTCTTC	CASSPTSGRASLADEQFF
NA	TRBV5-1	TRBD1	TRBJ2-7	TGCGCCAGCAGCGGGGACAGACCCTACGAGCAGTACTTC	CASSGDRPYEQYF
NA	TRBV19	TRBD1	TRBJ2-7	TGTGCCAGCCAATCCGGGACAGGATCGTACGAGCAGTACTTC	CASQSGTGSYEQYF
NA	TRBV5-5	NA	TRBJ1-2	TGTGCCAGCAGCCTGGCGGGAAACTATGGCTACACCTTC	CASSLAGNYGYTF
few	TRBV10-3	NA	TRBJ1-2	TGTGCCATCAGAGACAAGGGACTTTCCGCCATTGGCTACACCTTC	CAIRDKGLSAIGYTF
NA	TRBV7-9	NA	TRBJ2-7	TGTGCCAGCAGCACTAATTCTCCAGGGAACTCCTACGAGCAGTACTTC	CASSTNSPGNSYEQYF